These 13 T cell receptor beta chains originate from one sample sequenced in a study of T cells in Graves' hyperthyroidism and ophthalmopathy (dated by TCRdb to about 2019). Library preparation used multiplex PCR. The reads were generated on an Illumina HiSeq 2000. The TCR beta CDR3 regions were amplified from the RNA transcripts. A first-round RT-PCR of the TCR CDR3 used the HTBI primer set with the Qiagen OneStep RT-PCR kit. The public reads were quality trimmed at Q25 with fastp and then assembled into clones with MiXCR by TCRdb, keeping productive beta chains. Every entry covers one CDR3 protein and lists the most common genes and DNA from its rows. This sample lists about 95,000 distinct CDR3 sequences; around 42% were detected once. Roughly 10% of the sample rests with the top ten. Input material: peripheral blood or thyroid tissue (not recorded which). All receptors derive from a woman younger than 45 with Graves' hyperthyroidism.

In its sample, this clonotype was seen many times. The rearrangement joins TRBV27 to TRBJ2-7; TRBD1 aligns across 7 bases. Germline V gene lookup returns CDR1 MNHEY and CDR2 SMNVEV (reference sequence). The CDR3 covers 12 residues. V trimming: 6 bases; J trimming: 3 bases; junction bases outside the gene matches: 2. CDR3 amino acids: CASRDRVYEQYF. The CDR3, as DNA: TGTGCCAGCAGAGACAGGGTCTACGAGCAGTACTTC.

This clonotype appeared many times. This chain's CDR3 is CASSQDGTQYF. CDR3 DNA: TGTGCCAGCAGCCAAGACGGGACCCAGTACTTC. The chain uses TRBV3-1 and TRBJ2-5; no definite D call. There are 11 residues in the CDR3. The germline V and J ends were trimmed by 0 bases and 7 bases, with 3 bases remaining between them. The germline V gene encodes CDR1 LGHDT and CDR2 YNNKEL (reference sequence).

This clonotype was seen many times. The rearrangement links TRBV5-5 to TRBJ1-1; D is unresolved. V lost 2 bases, J lost 1 base, and 6 bases lay in between. This CDR3 has 13 amino acids. Germline assignment: CDR1 SGHKS and CDR2 YYEKEE (reference sequence). CDR3 loop: CASSLTKNTEAFF. CDR3 DNA: TGTGCCAGCAGCTTAACTAAGAACACTGAAGCTTTCTTT. Complete variable domain (other parts from reference TRBV5-5 and TRBJ1-1): DAGVTQSPTHLIKTRGQQVTLRCSPISGHKSVSWYQQVLGQGPQFIFQYYEKEERGRGNFPDRFSARQFPNYSSELNVNALLLGDSALYLCASSLTKNTEAFFGQGTRLTVV.

The chain employs TRBV7-3 and TRBJ1-2; 10 bases are shared with TRBD1. CDR3 size: 13 residues. Germline CDR1 is SGHTA and CDR2 is FQGTGA. The V gene end was trimmed by 4 bases and the J gene end by 6 bases; junction bases not matched to a gene: 2. CDR3 sequence (DNA): TGTGCCAGCAGCTCGGGACAGGGGAATGGCTACACCTTC. Translation: CASSSGQGNGYTF.

As concerns this clonotype: At one of its ends the junction is not consistent with the germline gene, which may arise from a read error. The V call is TRBV7-3, the J call TRBJ1-3, with D uncertain. The CDR3 length is 14 residues. Germline assignment: CDR1 SGHTA and CDR2 FQGTGA. CDR3 sequence: CASSFGPSGSTIYF. For the CDR3, the DNA is TGTGCCAGCAGCTTCGGACCCTCTGGAAGCACCATATATTTT.

This clonotype was seen at least ten times. The J gene is TRBJ1-1, the V gene TRBV28; D may be TRBD1 (6 bases). Per the germline V gene, CDR1 is MDHEN and CDR2 is SYDVKM. V lost 2 bases to trimming and J lost 3 bases, with 10 bases between them. The CDR3 spans 14 residues. The CDR3 loop reads CASSLGGLYTEAFF. DNA of the CDR3: TGTGCCAGCAGTTTAGGGGGGCTGTACACTGAAGCTTTCTTT.

The J gene is TRBJ1-2, the V gene TRBV20-1, with a weak D call TRBD1 (5 bases). Germline CDR1 is DFQATT and CDR2 is SNEGSKA (reference sequence). V shed 1 base and J shed 12 bases, with 18 bases lying between them. The CDR3 has 13 amino acids. DNA of the CDR3: TGCAGTGCTAGAGGGAGGGGTCTAGCTGGAAACACCTTC. Residues: CSARGRGLAGNTF.

CDR3 sequence: CASSFPGQGDQPQHF. Here the CDR3 DNA reads TGTGCCAGCAGTTTTCCGGGACAGGGAGATCAGCCCCAGCATTTT. The rearrangement links TRBV12-3 or TRBV12-4 to TRBJ1-5; 9 bases agree with TRBD1. This CDR3 comprises 15 residues. Losses at the gene ends were 3 bases for V and 5 bases for J; bases not matched to a gene: 5.

This clonotype was counted ten times or more. The rearrangement links TRBV28 to TRBJ2-5; perhaps TRBD2 as D (6 bases). The CDR3 has 13 residues. The germline V gene encodes CDR1 MDHEN and CDR2 SYDVKM. V was trimmed by 2 bases and J by 7 bases, leaving 11 bases between them. The CDR3 here is CASSLPSVGTQYF. The DNA of the CDR3 is TGTGCCAGCAGTTTACCTAGCGTAGGGACCCAGTACTTC.

The sample holds many counts of this clonotype. The rearrangement uses TRBV5-1 and TRBJ1-6; D remains ambiguous. CDR3 length: 14 residues. Trimming took 0 bases from V and 7 from J, leaving 8 bases between them. Germline V CDR1 and CDR2: SGHRS, YFSETQ. The CDR3, as DNA: TGCGCCAGCAGCTTGGTACAGCCAAATTCACCCCTCCACTTT. It is translated as CASSLVQPNSPLHF.

With respect to this clonotype: Germline is not matched at one junction end, which may reflect a read error. The rearrangement uses TRBV15 and TRBJ2-2; D is possibly TRBD1 (8 bases). Germline-derived CDR1 and CDR2 are LNHNV and YYDKDF (reference sequence). The CDR3 has 16 amino acids. As DNA, the CDR3 is TGTGCCACCAGCAGCTCCGGACAGGGCTACACCGGGGGGCTGTTCTTT. As protein: CATSSSGQGYTGGLFF.

This clonotype showed up just once. This chain connects TRBV9 to TRBJ1-6, with 7 bases identical to TRBD1. The germline gives CDR1 SGDLS, CDR2 YYNGEE. V lost 7 bases, J lost 7 bases, and 8 bases stayed unmatched. CDR3 size: 14 residues. CDR3 loop: CASGRGGANSPLHF. CDR3 nucleotide sequence: TGTGCCAGCGGTAGAGGGGGCGCGAATTCACCCCTCCACTTT.

V gene TRBV20-1 combines with J gene TRBJ2-7; TRBD2 matches at 9 bases. Germline V gives CDR1 DFQATT, CDR2 SNEGSKA (reference sequence). Losses at the gene ends were 6 bases for V and 1 base for J; bases not matched to a gene: 7. The CDR3 runs to 14 residues. CDR3 sequence: CSARRLAGSYEQYF. CDR3 nucleotide sequence: TGCAGTGCAAGAAGGCTAGCGGGATCCTACGAGCAGTACTTC.